The clone carrying this TCR beta chain has a handful of counts. This entry is derived from a study of OX40 agonist ivuxolimab in advanced cancers. Study-wide background: Patients received intravenous ivuxolimab every 2 weeks at 0.01 to 10 mg/kg.

Generated by immunoSEQ multiplex PCR, the TCRdb table keeps only in-frame clones and is missing some. The data contain about 48,000 clones, 75% to 85% of them singletons. V was cut by 6 bases and J by 5 bases, with 10 bases left in between. Germline values: CDR1 DFQATT, CDR2 SNEGSKA (reference sequence). This CDR3 is 11 amino acids long. This specimen was CD4+ or CD8+ T cells sorted from blood, taken in a trial of the OX40 agonist ivuxolimab. The chain couples TRBV20-1 to TRBJ1-2; D call uncertain. This TCR came from an adult with an advanced solid tumor such as melanoma, head and neck, liver or kidney cancer. The CDR3, as DNA: TGCAGTGCGTTCCGGGGTTATGGCTACACCTTC. Translated: CSAFRGYGYTF.